This TCR beta chain was retrieved from a study of radiation and T cells in renal cell carcinoma. General study points: In blood, top tumor clones expanded by 2 weeks, shrinking by 4. No pretreatment tumor biopsies were available for baseline clonotypes.

The CDR3 contains 14 residues. Germline lookup yields CDR1 LNHNV and CDR2 YYDKDF (reference sequence). V dropped 0 bases and J dropped 6 bases, with 9 bases sitting between them. For this clone: Its cognate antigen is unknown.

Using immunoSEQ multiplex PCR, the repertoire was profiled, and TCRdb retains in-frame clones only, with some absent. The profile shows over 120,000 clones, approximately 86% of them singletons. The time point was: blood 4 weeks post-SBRT, at nephrectomy. Treatment noted: 15 Gy SBRT to primary tumor, nephrectomy 4 weeks later. Nephrectomy followed 15 Gy stereotactic body radiation by 4 weeks. Radiation-treated patients gave blood at baseline, week 2 and week 4. This receptor was taken from a woman aged 45-60 years with renal cell carcinoma. Sequencing was performed on blood, taken from a patient whose treatment included radiotherapy and nephrectomy. The V call is TRBV15, the J call TRBJ2-1; no firm D call. As DNA, the CDR3 is TGTGCCACCAGCAGAGACTTCCTTGGCAATGAGCAGTTCTTC. Translating gives CATSRDFLGNEQFF.